The entry below describes one T cell receptor beta chain. Its antigen is currently unknown. The data originate from a study of cytomegalovirus exposure and HLA in healthy donors. Germline assignment: CDR1 SNHLY and CDR2 FYNNEI. The CDR3 contains 17 residues. V lost 5 bases to trimming and J lost 2 bases, with 19 bases between them. Use of 60 Vbeta and 13 Jbeta primers characterized the PCR. Sequencing was performed with immunoSEQ multiplex PCR; in TCRdb, only in-frame clones are kept and a portion is missing. The sample yields around 140,000 clones, 75% to 90% seen once. Whole-study results and caveats: About 87% or about 30% of the time was how often most TCR beta V segments were productive, according to an earlier analysis.

The genes are TRBV2 and TRBJ1-3, with a possible D match to TRBD1 (5 bases). The source is a man aged 40-49 years in good health and CMV-seronegative. The sample taken for sequencing was PBMCs. This chain's CDR3 is CASSPFRPQGTGNTIYF. The CDR3 region has the DNA TGTGCCAGCAGTCCGTTCAGACCCCAGGGTACTGGAAACACCATATATTTT.